Shown below are 19 T cell receptor beta chains from a single sample sequenced in a study of OX40 agonist ivuxolimab in advanced cancers. Library prep was done by the immunoSEQ multiplex PCR assay. The table was pulled from immuneACCESS by TCRdb, which kept in-frame rearrangements only. Such tables lose some clones; where checked, under half of the loss comes from unresolved V genes, and the rest has no known cause. This sample holds about 72,000 clones; roughly 90% were observed only once. The ten biggest clones cover under 1.1% of the sample. Sequenced here: CD4+ or CD8+ T cells sorted from blood, sampled in a trial of the OX40 agonist ivuxolimab. The receptors were sampled from an adult with an advanced solid tumor such as melanoma, head and neck, liver or kidney cancer.

V usage is TRBV7-8 and J usage is TRBJ1-3, with TRBD1 matching 8 bases. The germline gives CDR1 SGHVS, CDR2 FQNEAQ. This CDR3 spans 16 amino acids. V lost 5 bases and J lost 4; bases outside the gene matches: 10. CDR3: CASSPRQGKTGNTIYF. The CDR3 DNA sequence: TGTGCCAGCAGCCCCCGACAGGGGAAAACAGGAAACACCATATATTTT.

The CDR3 loop is CASSLGDGKYNEQFF. As DNA, the CDR3 is TGTGCCAGCAGTTTAGGCGACGGAAAATACAATGAGCAGTTCTTC. V usage is TRBV28 and J usage is TRBJ2-1; D call uncertain. CDR3 length: 15 residues. The ends were cut back, 2 bases at V and 4 bases at J, with 12 bases in the middle. Germline CDR1 MDHEN, CDR2 SYDVKM.

The chain has TRBV28 and TRBJ1-3, with D possibly matching TRBD1 (6 bases). This CDR3 has 16 residues. In germline, CDR1 is MDHEN, CDR2 SYDVKM. The germline V and J ends were trimmed by 6 bases and 0 bases, with 15 bases remaining between them. CDR3 sequence: CASSPAGDISGNTIYF. Written as DNA, the CDR3 is TGTGCCAGCAGCCCCGCAGGGGACATCTCTGGAAACACCATATATTTT.

This clone was detected only once. The chain carries TRBV7-2 and TRBJ2-7; 9 bases fit TRBD2. CDR3 size: 16 residues. Germline-derived CDR1 and CDR2 are SGHTA and FQGNSA. V lost 0 bases to trimming and J lost 6 bases; unmatched junction nucleotides: 9. The CDR3 reads CASSLALQRGAGEQYF. The CDR3 nucleotides read TGTGCCAGCAGCTTAGCCCTCCAGCGGGGGGCCGGCGAGCAGTACTTC.

The V gene is TRBV19, the J gene TRBJ1-1; 8 bases align to TRBD1. Germline CDR1 and CDR2: LNHDA and SQIVND (reference sequence). This CDR3 has 17 residues. The trim removed 6 bases at V and 1 base at J, leaving 13 bases unmatched. Written as DNA, the CDR3 is TGTGCCAGTAGAGGGTGGGCAGGGGGCCCATCGAACACTGAAGCTTTCTTT. Its translation: CASRGWAGGPSNTEAFF.

This clone was picked up one time. The gene calls are TRBV12-5 and TRBJ2-1, with D possibly matching TRBD2 (5 bases). Germline V lookup: CDR1 LGHNT, CDR2 FRNRAP. The CDR3 loop spans 15 amino acids. Trimming took 0 bases from V and 6 from J, leaving 12 bases between them. Here the CDR3 reads CASGLVQHAGNEQFF. CDR3 sequence (DNA): TGTGCTAGTGGTTTGGTACAGCACGCGGGCAATGAGCAGTTCTTC.

The sample holds many counts of this clone. The chain links TRBV15 to TRBJ1-2; 7 bases map to TRBD1. Germline CDR1 reads LNHNV; CDR2 reads YYDKDF (reference sequence). The CDR3 totals 15 residues. Unmatched junction bases numbered 10, after V lost 5 bases and J lost 4 bases. The CDR3 coding sequence is TGTGCCACCAGCCGGACTAACAGGGGATTCTATGGCTACACCTTC. Residues: CATSRTNRGFYGYTF.

The CDR3 here is CASSPGGLGEQYF. The CDR3 DNA reads TGTGCCAGCAGTCCGGGGGGGCTTGGCGAGCAGTACTTC. This chain connects TRBV9 to TRBJ2-7, with 8 positions matching TRBD2. This CDR3 has 13 residues. The junction had 7 bases not matched to a gene; V was cut back by 5 bases and J by 6 bases. CDR1 and CDR2 from the germline V gene are SGDLS and YYNGEE.

This clone turned up a few times. This rearrangement joins TRBV27 to TRBJ2-2, with 8 bases identical to TRBD2. This CDR3 is built from 21 residues. Germline V gene data show CDR1 as MNHEY and CDR2 as SMNVEV (reference sequence). J lost 2 bases, V lost 0 bases, and 17 bases had no gene match. The CDR3 coding sequence is TGTGCCAGCAGTTTATCACCAGGGCGGGATAGCGGGACCAGTAACACCGGGGAGCTGTTTTTT. Translating gives CASSLSPGRDSGTSNTGELFF.

The gene calls are TRBV14 and TRBJ2-3; the D gene is possibly TRBD2 (6 bases). V was clipped by 4 bases and J by 4 bases, with 21 bases between them. Germline loops: CDR1 SGHDN, CDR2 FVKESK. This CDR3 is built from 17 residues. The DNA of the CDR3 is TGTGCCAGCAGCCGCAGTTTGACTAGTACGGATGCAGATACGCAGTATTTT. As protein: CASSRSLTSTDADTQYF.

V is TRBV18 and J is TRBJ1-2, with unresolved D. The germline V gene encodes CDR1 KGHSH and CDR2 LQKENI. The CDR3 is 13 amino acids. V was shortened by 3 bases and J by 7 bases, with 12 bases between the two germline ends. In DNA, the CDR3 is TGTGCCAGCTCACCTGGTGGGTTCGGTGGCTACACCTTC. Residues: CASSPGGFGGYTF. Combining the CDR3 with reference TRBV18 and TRBJ1-2 gives the whole variable domain NAGVMQNPRHLVRRRGQEARLRCSPMKGHSHVYWYRQLPEEGLKFMVYLQKENIIDESGMPKERFSAEFPKEGPSILRIQQVVRGDSAAYFCASSPGGFGGYTFGSGTRLTVV.

The chain links TRBV7-2 to TRBJ2-7, with D tentatively TRBD1 (5 bases). Germline CDR1 and CDR2: SGHTA and FQGNSA. Trimming took off 2 bases at V and 8 bases at J, with 16 bases between the two ends. The CDR3 contains 14 residues. CDR3 nucleotide sequence: TGTGCCAGCAGCTTATCTAGGGCCGCGGACAAGCAGTACTTC. Its protein product is CASSLSRAADKQYF.

V is TRBV5-5 and J is TRBJ2-3, with a possible D match to TRBD1 (5 bases). The length of the CDR3 is 15 residues. Germline CDR1 SGHKS, CDR2 YYEKEE (reference sequence). V was pared by 4 bases and J by 1 base, with 13 bases between. The CDR3 sequence: CASSPIDRGTDTQYF. For the CDR3, the DNA is TGTGCCAGCAGCCCTATAGACAGAGGCACAGATACGCAGTATTTT.

The rearrangement links TRBV2 to TRBJ2-1; no firm D call. The CDR3 length is 16 residues. Germline CDR1 SNHLY, CDR2 FYNNEI. The V and J ends lost 0 bases and 5 bases respectively, with 14 bases between them. This CDR3 is CASSEALGLEHNEQFF. As DNA, the CDR3 is TGTGCCAGCAGTGAAGCGCTTGGCTTAGAGCACAATGAGCAGTTCTTC.

This chain joins TRBV16 and TRBJ1-2, with no clear D. Germline assignment: CDR1 KGHSY and CDR2 FQNENV. This CDR3 spans 13 amino acids. The V end lost 2 bases, the J end lost 0 bases, and 4 bases lay between the germline ends. CDR3 in amino acids: CASSQDSNYGYTF. The CDR3 coding sequence is TGTGCCAGCAGCCAAGATTCTAACTATGGCTACACCTTC.

This clone was counted once. V usage is TRBV28 and J usage is TRBJ1-2; D might be TRBD1 (6 bases). The CDR3 runs to 13 residues. Per the germline V gene, CDR1 is MDHEN and CDR2 is SYDVKM. The V end was cut by 7 bases, the J end by 3 bases, with 12 bases between. The DNA for the CDR3 is TGTGCCAGCACCACGCACAGGGACTATGGCTACACCTTC. This sequence encodes CASTTHRDYGYTF.

J is TRBJ1-2 and V is TRBV5-5, with D possibly matching TRBD1 (5 bases). Germline V gives CDR1 SGHKS, CDR2 YYEKEE (reference sequence). The CDR3 is 13 residues long. The ends were cut back, 1 base at V and 4 bases at J, with 8 bases in the middle. In DNA, the CDR3 is TGTGCCAGCAGCTTGAGAGGGGCCTATGGCTACACCTTC. Translation: CASSLRGAYGYTF.

This clone occurred once. The CDR3 nucleotides read TGCAGCGTTGATCGATTAACTGAAGCTTTCTTT. As protein: CSVDRLTEAFF. V usage is TRBV29-1 and J usage is TRBJ1-1; D gene unclear. The CDR3 contains 11 residues. V lost 3 bases and J lost 5, with 7 bases in between. Germline CDR1 SQVTM, CDR2 ANQGSEA.

The chain uses TRBV4-1 and TRBJ2-6, with D possibly TRBD1 on 6 matching bases. This CDR3 is 18 amino acids long. The ends were cut back, 2 bases at V and 0 bases at J, with 14 bases in the middle. CDR1 and CDR2 from the germline V gene are MGHRA and YSYEKL. The CDR3 coding sequence is TGCGCCAGCAGCCAAACCAGGACAGCCCTCTCTGGGGCCAACGTCCTGACTTTC. Amino acid sequence: CASSQTRTALSGANVLTF.